One and the same sample provided the 27 T cell receptor beta chains below, sequenced in a study of CD8 T cells in Susac syndrome. An input of roughly 0.5 to 1 ug of RNA was subjected to reverse transcription using random hexamers. MiXCR was run by TCRdb on the immunoSEQ multiplex PCR reads, yielding one entry per CDR3 protein. Of some 150,000 distinct CDR3 sequences in the sample, roughly 96% were seen once. The sequenced sample consisted of CD8+ T cells from PBMCs. The receptors come from a human donor with multiple sclerosis.

This chain connects TRBV5-6 to TRBJ2-1, with D possibly matching TRBD2 (6 bases). Trimming took 4 bases from V and 3 from J, leaving 14 bases between them. The CDR3 covers 15 residues. Per the germline V gene, CDR1 is SGHDT and CDR2 is YYEEEE. In nucleotides, the CDR3 is TGTGCCAGCAGCCGGAGGGCCATGATCTACAATGAGCAGTTCTTC. As protein: CASSRRAMIYNEQFF.

This clonotype appeared a single time. CDR3 region: CASSDFRALIVNEQFF. CDR3 nucleotide sequence: TGTGCCAGCAGTGATTTCCGGGCCCTAATAGTCAATGAGCAGTTCTTC. The V gene is TRBV25-1, the J gene TRBJ2-1; D gene ambiguous. The V gene lost 3 bases and the J gene lost 6 bases, with 18 bases spanning the gap. The CDR3 spans 16 residues. Germline V CDR1 and CDR2: MGHDK, SYGVNS.

This clonotype was detected once. The J gene is TRBJ1-1, the V gene TRBV9; D unclear. Germline CDR1 and CDR2: SGDLS and YYNGEE. This CDR3 is 15 amino acids long. The V and J ends lost 0 bases and 2 bases respectively, with 11 bases between them. The CDR3 coding sequence is TGTGCCAGCAGCGTAGGGGCGGACTATAACACTGAAGCTTTCTTT. This codes for CASSVGADYNTEAFF.

V is TRBV27 and J is TRBJ1-5; D gene unclear. The CDR3 runs 14 residues. Germline V gene lookup returns CDR1 MNHEY and CDR2 SMNVEV (reference sequence). V was cut by 6 bases and J by 3 bases, with 12 bases left in between. This CDR3 is CASRTSGNNQPQHF. CDR3 coding DNA: TGTGCCAGCAGGACAAGCGGGAACAATCAGCCCCAGCATTTT.

The CDR3 loop reads CAHWTGSFEETQYF. CDR3 DNA: TGTGCCCATTGGACAGGGTCCTTTGAGGAGACCCAGTACTTC. This chain joins TRBV2 and TRBJ2-5, with TRBD1 identical over 8 bases. The CDR3 sequence is 14 residues long. Per germline, CDR1 SNHLY and CDR2 FYNNEI. V lost 11 bases and J lost 5; bases outside the gene matches: 13.

This clonotype was seen once. The chain carries TRBV29-1 and TRBJ1-2; possible D gene TRBD1, 5 bases. The CDR3 spans 13 residues. V was pared by 3 bases and J by 3 bases, with 11 bases between. CDR1 SQVTM and CDR2 ANQGSEA come from the germline V gene. For the CDR3, the DNA is TGCAGCGTTGATCTACCCAGGGACTATGGCTACACCTTC. Translation: CSVDLPRDYGYTF. The full variable domain, with the rest looked up from reference TRBV29-1 and TRBJ1-2, is SAVISQKPSRDICQRGTSLTIQCQVDSQVTMMFWYRQQPGQSLTLIATANQGSEATYESGFVIDKFPISRPNLTFSTLTVSNMSPEDSSIYLCSVDLPRDYGYTFGSGTRLTVV.

This clonotype was seen a single time. J is TRBJ2-5 and V is TRBV7-2; either TRBD1 or TRBD2 may fit D (5 bases each). The CDR3 loop spans 14 amino acids. Germline CDR1 SGHTA, CDR2 FQGNSA. V was clipped by 10 bases and J by 1 base, with 16 bases between them. CDR3: CATKHWGSQETQYF. CDR3 coding DNA: TGTGCCACAAAGCATTGGGGGAGCCAAGAGACCCAGTACTTC.

The genes are TRBV5-1 and TRBJ2-1; D is uncertain. V was trimmed by 0 bases and J by 0 bases, leaving 13 bases between them. Germline CDR1 reads SGHRS; CDR2 reads YFSETQ. The CDR3 has 17 amino acids. The chain's CDR3 is CASSLAEQISSYNEQFF. In DNA form, the CDR3 reads TGCGCCAGCAGCTTGGCCGAACAAATAAGCTCCTACAATGAGCAGTTCTTC.

In this sample, this clonotype turned up once. The chain joins TRBV29-1 to TRBJ1-4; D gene uncertain. CDR3 length: 14 amino acids. V lost 4 bases and J 5 bases, leaving 14 bases between the germline ends. Germline CDR1 reads SQVTM; CDR2 reads ANQGSEA. The CDR3 DNA sequence: TGCAGCGTTGCTCTCGGAGGTCCCAATGAAAAACTGTTTTTT. It codes for CSVALGGPNEKLFF.

In its sample, this clonotype was seen a few times. This chain links TRBV3-1 with TRBJ2-2, with D possibly TRBD1 on 6 matching bases. The CDR3 runs to 15 residues. Between the trimmed V and J ends, which lost 6 bases and 0 bases, there was a span of 11 bases. Germline CDR1 reads LGHDT; CDR2 reads YNNKEL (reference sequence). The DNA of the CDR3 is TGTGCCAGCAGTCTGAGGGACACGAACACCGGGGAGCTGTTTTTT. This sequence encodes CASSLRDTNTGELFF.

A single count supports this clonotype. J is TRBJ2-3 and V is TRBV14; 9 bases match TRBD1. Germline CDR1 and CDR2: SGHDN and FVKESK. The CDR3 contains 15 residues. V shed 4 bases and J 5 bases; nucleotides not matched to a gene: 7. The DNA of the CDR3 is TGTGCCAGCAGCCCTTGGGACAGGGCTAAAGATACGCAGTATTTT. It is translated as CASSPWDRAKDTQYF.

The gene calls are TRBV27 and TRBJ1-6; possibly TRBD1 for D (5 bases). The CDR3 covers 16 residues. CDR1 and CDR2 (germline): MNHEY, SMNVEV (reference sequence). V was pared by 6 bases and J by 6 bases, with 18 bases between. In nucleotides, the CDR3 is TGTGCCAGCAGCTTCTCAGGGAGTAGGAGTAATTCACCCCTCCACTTT. It translates to CASSFSGSRSNSPLHF.

The chain carries TRBV13 and TRBJ2-3; perhaps TRBD2 as D (6 bases). The CDR3 consists of 14 residues. Germline CDR1 is PRHDT and CDR2 is FYEKMQ (reference sequence). The germline V and J ends were trimmed by 4 bases and 2 bases, with 10 bases remaining between them. Here the CDR3 reads CASSYGLTTDTQYF. In DNA, the CDR3 is TGTGCCAGCAGCTACGGACTAACCACAGATACGCAGTATTTT. The variable domain in full, with the rest retrieved from reference TRBV13 and TRBJ2-3, is AAGVIQSPRHLIKEKRETATLKCYPIPRHDTVYWYQQGPGQDPQFLISFYEKMQSDKGSIPDRFSAQQFSDYHSELNMSSLELGDSALYFCASSYGLTTDTQYFGPGTRLTVL.

The rearrangement joins TRBV20-1 to TRBJ2-3; possibly TRBD1 for D (5 bases). The V and J ends lost 3 bases and 5 bases respectively, with 12 bases between them. In germline, CDR1 is DFQATT, CDR2 SNEGSKA (reference sequence). This CDR3 spans 13 amino acids. CDR3 residues: CSASGLREDTQYF. The CDR3 DNA reads TGCAGTGCTAGCGGTCTCAGGGAAGATACGCAGTATTTT.

V and J are TRBV29-1 and TRBJ2-7, with D perhaps matching TRBD1 (6 bases). The ends were cut back, 3 bases at V and 4 bases at J, with 10 bases in the middle. Germline-derived CDR1 and CDR2 are SQVTM and ANQGSEA. This CDR3 contains 12 residues. DNA of the CDR3: TGCAGCGTTGACGAACAGGGATACGAGCAGTACTTC. Translation gives CSVDEQGYEQYF.

The gene calls are TRBV27 and TRBJ1-5; TRBD1 agrees at 8 bases. The V gene's germline CDR1 is MNHEY and CDR2 SMNVEV (reference sequence). J lost 5 bases, V lost 5 bases, and 11 bases had no gene match. This CDR3 has 16 amino acids. CDR3 DNA sequence: TGTGCCAGCAGTAGCGTCCGGGACAGGACCCATCAGCCCCAGCATTTT. Its translation is CASSSVRDRTHQPQHF.

This clonotype was picked up one time. Here the CDR3 reads CASSNPRGGEPTDTQYF. CDR3 in DNA: TGTGCCAGCAGCAACCCGAGAGGCGGGGAACCCACAGATACGCAGTATTTT. The chain couples TRBV7-6 to TRBJ2-3; possible D gene TRBD2, 6 bases. The germline gives CDR1 SGHVS, CDR2 FNYEAQ. CDR3 length: 17 amino acids. V was cut by 5 bases and J by 2 bases, with 20 bases left in between.

V is TRBV6-5 and J is TRBJ2-7; D might be TRBD2 (7 bases). V was trimmed by 10 bases and J by 1 base, leaving 17 bases between them. The CDR3 spans 14 residues. Looked up from germline, CDR1 is MNHEY and CDR2 is SVGAGI. The CDR3 loop is CATGGGGQSYEQYF. DNA for the CDR3: TGTGCCACTGGAGGGGGGGGTCAGTCCTACGAGCAGTACTTC.

The chain couples TRBV20-1 to TRBJ2-1, with D possibly TRBD1 on 5 matching bases. Trimming cost V 1 base and J 7 bases, with 23 bases left between them. CDR1 is DFQATT and CDR2 is SNEGSKA in the germline V gene (reference sequence). The CDR3 consists of 17 residues. CDR3 protein: CSARGGTSWFSVNEQFF. CDR3 bases: TGCAGTGCTAGAGGGGGCACATCGTGGTTTTCAGTGAATGAGCAGTTCTTC.

The rearrangement links TRBV19 to TRBJ2-1, with D possibly TRBD1 on 5 matching bases. The V gene's germline CDR1 is LNHDA and CDR2 SQIVND (reference sequence). V shed 6 bases and J shed 3 bases, with 9 bases lying between them. The CDR3 is 13 amino acids. This CDR3 is CASRPDSYNEQFF. DNA of the CDR3: TGTGCCAGTAGACCTGACAGCTACAATGAGCAGTTCTTC.

The chain carries TRBV19 and TRBJ2-4; no firm D call. Germline CDR1 reads LNHDA; CDR2 reads SQIVND (reference sequence). This CDR3 has 16 amino acids. V lost 5 bases and J lost 0, with 14 bases in between. The CDR3 DNA reads as TGTGCCAGTAGTCCCAGCCTCACCTTAGCCAAAAACATTCAGTACTTC. This translates into CASSPSLTLAKNIQYF.

CDR3 protein: CASSSIRDPGGEQFF. The DNA for the CDR3 is TGTGCCAGCAGTTCGATACGGGACCCTGGGGGTGAGCAGTTCTTC. The V call is TRBV27, the J call TRBJ2-1, with D perhaps being TRBD1 or TRBD2 (5 bases each). This CDR3 has 15 residues. Trimming pared 4 bases from V and 9 bases from J, leaving 19 bases between. Per germline, CDR1 MNHEY and CDR2 SMNVEV (reference sequence).

This clonotype was seen once. The chain is built from TRBV4-1 and TRBJ1-5; D is undetermined. From germline, CDR1 is MGHRA and CDR2 YSYEKL. The CDR3 loop spans 14 amino acids. Trimming removed 1 base at V and 5 bases at J, with 9 bases between. CDR3 protein: CASSQVREDQPQHF. The CDR3 DNA is TGCGCCAGCAGCCAAGTACGGGAAGATCAGCCCCAGCATTTT.

V is TRBV29-1 and J is TRBJ1-1; the D gene is possibly TRBD1 (6 bases). Germline assignment: CDR1 SQVTM and CDR2 ANQGSEA. Trimming took 4 bases from V and 3 from J, leaving 12 bases between them. The CDR3 has 13 amino acids. Written as DNA, the CDR3 is TGCAGCGTTGCCGGGGGGGCGCACACTGAAGCTTTCTTT. Its protein is CSVAGGAHTEAFF.

CDR3 sequence reads: CASSIMAGGPNEQFF. The CDR3 coding sequence is TGTGCCAGTAGTATAATGGCGGGGGGACCCAATGAGCAGTTCTTC. V gene TRBV19 combines with J gene TRBJ2-1, with 8 bases aligning to TRBD2. CDR1 and CDR2 (germline): LNHDA, SQIVND (reference sequence). The CDR3 is made up of 15 amino acids. The junction had 6 bases not matched to a gene; V was cut back by 2 bases and J by 6 bases.

This chain links TRBV7-9 with TRBJ1-2; D is ambiguous. Germline V gene lookup returns CDR1 SEHNR and CDR2 FQNEAQ (reference sequence). Between the trimmed V and J ends, which lost 2 bases and 0 bases, there was a span of 4 bases. This CDR3 contains 13 residues. In DNA, the CDR3 is TGTGCCAGCAGCTTAAATGCTAACTATGGCTACACCTTC. Amino acids: CASSLNANYGYTF.

This chain joins TRBV11-2 and TRBJ2-6, with 11 bases aligning to TRBD1. Germline V gene sequence: CDR1 SGHAT, CDR2 FQNNGV. Trimming removed 2 bases from V and 1 base from J; junction bases left unmatched: 10. This CDR3 is 20 amino acids long. The CDR3 DNA is TGTGCCAGCAGCTTACCAGGACCGGACAGGGGGCTGTCTGGGGCCAACGTCCTGACTTTC. It codes for CASSLPGPDRGLSGANVLTF.